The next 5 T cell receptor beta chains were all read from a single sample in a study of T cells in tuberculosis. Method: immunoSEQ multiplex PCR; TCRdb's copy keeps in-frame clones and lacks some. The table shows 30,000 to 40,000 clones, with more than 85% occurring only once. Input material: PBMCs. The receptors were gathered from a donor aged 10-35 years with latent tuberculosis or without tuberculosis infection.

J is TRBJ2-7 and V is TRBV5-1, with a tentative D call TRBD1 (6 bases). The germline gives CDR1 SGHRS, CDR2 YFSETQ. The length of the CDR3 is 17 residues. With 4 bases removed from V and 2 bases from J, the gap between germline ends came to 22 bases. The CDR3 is CASSPENRAGIPYEQYF. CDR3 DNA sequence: TGCGCCAGCAGCCCAGAGAACAGGGCCGGAATCCCCTACGAGCAGTACTTC.

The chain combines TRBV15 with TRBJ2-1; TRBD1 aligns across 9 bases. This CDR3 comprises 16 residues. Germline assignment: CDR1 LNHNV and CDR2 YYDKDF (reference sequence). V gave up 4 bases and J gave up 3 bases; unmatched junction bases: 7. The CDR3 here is CATSMGQGVGYNEQFF. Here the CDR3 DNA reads TGTGCCACCAGCATGGGACAGGGTGTGGGCTACAATGAGCAGTTCTTC. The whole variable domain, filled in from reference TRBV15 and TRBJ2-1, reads DAMVIQNPRYQVTQFGKPVTLSCSQTLNHNVMYWYQQKSSQAPKLLFHYYDKDFNNEADTPDNFQSRRPNTSFCFLDIRSPGLGDTAMYLCATSMGQGVGYNEQFFGPGTRLTVL.

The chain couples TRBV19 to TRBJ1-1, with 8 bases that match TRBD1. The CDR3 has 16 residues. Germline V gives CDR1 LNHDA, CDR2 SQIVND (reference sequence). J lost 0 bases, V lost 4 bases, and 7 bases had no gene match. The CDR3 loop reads CASSSRDRTLNTEAFF. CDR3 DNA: TGTGCCAGTAGTAGTCGGGACAGGACTTTGAACACTGAAGCTTTCTTT.

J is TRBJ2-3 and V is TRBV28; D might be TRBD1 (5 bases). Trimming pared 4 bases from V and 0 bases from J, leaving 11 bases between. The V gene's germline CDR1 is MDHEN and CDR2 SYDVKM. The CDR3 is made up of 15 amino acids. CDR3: CASSSQGLSTDTQYF. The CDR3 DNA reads TGTGCCAGCAGTTCCCAGGGCCTCAGCACAGATACGCAGTATTTT.

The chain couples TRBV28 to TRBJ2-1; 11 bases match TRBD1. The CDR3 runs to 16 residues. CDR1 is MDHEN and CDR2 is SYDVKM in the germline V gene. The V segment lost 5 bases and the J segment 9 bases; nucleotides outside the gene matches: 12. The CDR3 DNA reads TGTGCCAGCAGTGAATCCGGGACAGGGGGTATGTTTGAGCAGTTCTTC. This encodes CASSESGTGGMFEQFF.